Presented here are 14 T cell receptor beta chains from one specimen sequenced in a study of shared clonotypes between healthy human individuals. The assay was immunoSEQ multiplex PCR, and TCRdb's table has in-frame clones only and misses some. The profile covers about 2.5 million clones, with roughly 92% appearing a single time and 0.37% taken by the ten largest. The sequencing input was naive CD4+ T cells from PBMCs. The sample's subset: CD45RA+ positively selected. The receptors were gathered from a man aged 18 to 29 in good health. Some clones in this sample may be carry-over from other donors' samples.

This chain connects TRBV5-6 to TRBJ2-3; no reliable D call. V was shortened by 1 base and J by 3 bases, with 9 bases between the two germline ends. Germline V gene data show CDR1 as SGHDT and CDR2 as YYEEEE. The CDR3 has 14 amino acids. The CDR3 region has the DNA TGTGCCAGCAGCTTGCTTAGAGGTACAGATACGCAGTATTTT. It codes for CASSLLRGTDTQYF.

The J gene is TRBJ2-3, the V gene TRBV19; 10 nucleotides match TRBD2. Germline CDR1 is LNHDA and CDR2 is SQIVND (reference sequence). V trimming: 3 bases; J trimming: 0 bases; junction bases outside the gene matches: 3. The CDR3 is 16 residues long. The CDR3 DNA is TGTGCCAGTAGTATTGGGACTAGCGTTAGCACAGATACGCAGTATTTT. Protein: CASSIGTSVSTDTQYF.

The rearrangement joins TRBV28 to TRBJ1-2; TRBD1 might be the D (5 bases). Germline assignment: CDR1 MDHEN and CDR2 SYDVKM. Deletions cut 6 bases from V and 7 bases from J, with 21 bases between. The CDR3 sequence is 15 residues long. CDR3 protein: CASSPPEFGRGGYTF. The CDR3 nucleotides are TGTGCCAGCAGCCCTCCTGAGTTCGGAAGGGGTGGCTACACCTTC.

This clone was counted once. This chain connects TRBV4-3 to TRBJ2-1; weak D call: TRBD2 (6 bases). This CDR3 contains 16 residues. Deletions cut 5 bases from V and 11 bases from J, with 25 bases between. The germline V gene has CDR1 LGHNA and CDR2 YSLEER. The CDR3 here is CASSEEAGRAPMKQFF. DNA of the CDR3: TGCGCCAGCAGCGAGGAGGCGGGACGGGCACCGATGAAGCAGTTCTTC.

The chain recombines TRBV11-2 with TRBJ2-1, with TRBD2 identical over 14 bases. CDR1 is SGHAT, CDR2 FQNNGV, per germline. V shed 5 bases and J 6 bases; nucleotides not matched to a gene: 9. The length of the CDR3 is 17 residues. Written as DNA, the CDR3 is TGTGCCAGCAGCCTGCAGACTAGCGGGAGGGCCCTCAATGAGCAGTTCTTC. It is translated as CASSLQTSGRALNEQFF.

In its sample, this clone was seen a few times. This rearrangement joins TRBV29-1 to TRBJ1-1, with D perhaps TRBD1 (5 bases). The V and J ends lost 6 bases and 0 bases respectively, with 11 bases between them. The germline V gene has CDR1 SQVTM and CDR2 ANQGSEA. This CDR3 comprises 13 residues. The CDR3 loop is CSVRQLMNTEAFF. The CDR3 DNA reads as TGCAGCGTGAGACAGCTTATGAACACTGAAGCTTTCTTT.

This clone has just a few counts. The rearrangement uses TRBV27 and TRBJ1-5; the D is unclear. CDR3 size: 14 residues. The germline V and J ends were trimmed by 7 bases and 9 bases, with 19 bases remaining between them. Per germline, CDR1 MNHEY and CDR2 SMNVEV (reference sequence). Here the CDR3 reads CASTPEDGQRPQHF. CDR3 DNA sequence: TGTGCCAGCACCCCAGAGGACGGTCAAAGGCCCCAGCATTTT.

The V gene is TRBV6-5, the J gene TRBJ2-4, with D perhaps matching TRBD2 (6 bases). This CDR3 has 16 residues. V was cut by 4 bases and J by 4 bases, with 17 bases left in between. The germline gives CDR1 MNHEY, CDR2 SVGAGI. The CDR3 DNA sequence: TGTGCCAGCAGTTCCTTGTACTGGGGGGAAAAAAACATTCAGTACTTC. Protein: CASSSLYWGEKNIQYF.

The rearrangement joins TRBV4-2 to TRBJ1-2; D is undetermined. Trimming cost V 4 bases and J 7 bases, with 16 bases left between them. CDR1 LGHNA and CDR2 YNFKEQ come from the germline V gene. This CDR3 has 14 residues. This CDR3 is CASSLPRRAGGYTF. The CDR3 coding sequence is TGTGCCAGCAGCCTCCCGCGGAGGGCGGGTGGCTACACCTTC.

Turning to this clone: Other DNA sequences within the sample encode an identical CDR3. This chain links TRBV7-9 with TRBJ2-7; D is perhaps TRBD2 (5 bases). V lost 3 bases and J 4 bases, leaving 7 bases between the germline ends. This CDR3 spans 12 amino acids. Germline V gene data show CDR1 as SEHNR and CDR2 as FQNEAQ (reference sequence). In DNA, the CDR3 is TGTGCCAGCAGCTTCGGGGTGTACGAGCAGTACTTC. This sequence encodes CASSFGVYEQYF. Drawing the rest from reference TRBV7-9 and TRBJ2-7, the complete variable domain is DTGVSQNPRHKITKRGQNVTFRCDPISEHNRLYWYRQTLGQGPEFLTYFQNEAQLEKSRLLSDRFSAERPKGSFSTLEIQRTEQGDSAMYLCASSFGVYEQYFGPGTRLTVT.

The chain links TRBV28 to TRBJ2-7; 10 nucleotides align to TRBD2. CDR1 and CDR2 (germline): MDHEN, SYDVKM. This CDR3 has 16 amino acids. Trimming at V came to 6 bases and at J to 7 bases, leaving 15 bases not matched to a gene. The DNA of the CDR3 is TGTGCCAGCAGACCCCAACCGGGACTAGCGTTTAGGGAGCAGTACTTC. It encodes CASRPQPGLAFREQYF.

The rearrangement joins TRBV9 to TRBJ2-3, with a possible D match to TRBD2 (5 bases). Germline V lookup: CDR1 SGDLS, CDR2 YYNGEE. This CDR3 is built from 15 residues. V was trimmed by 7 bases and J by 7 bases, leaving 22 bases between them. CDR3 in DNA: TGTGCCAGCGGACTCCGAGGTGCGGCCCAAAATACGCAGTATTTT. It specifies CASGLRGAAQNTQYF.

The J gene is TRBJ2-7, the V gene TRBV2; D is possibly TRBD1 or TRBD2 (5 bases each). V was shortened by 7 bases and J by 1 base, with 14 bases between the two germline ends. The CDR3 contains 14 residues. Per germline, CDR1 SNHLY and CDR2 FYNNEI. CDR3 amino acids: CASNPGTGSYEQYF. As DNA, the CDR3 is TGTGCCAGCAATCCCGGGACGGGATCCTACGAGCAGTACTTC.

The chain is built from TRBV5-1 and TRBJ2-7, with 8 positions matching TRBD2. This CDR3 is 13 amino acids long. V lost 0 bases, J lost 9 bases, and 5 bases stayed unmatched. CDR1 is SGHRS and CDR2 is YFSETQ in the germline V gene. The CDR3 nucleotides read TGCGCCAGCAGCTTGGGTCAGGCGGGGGGGCAGTACTTC. Encoded protein: CASSLGQAGGQYF. The complete variable domain, with remaining parts taken from reference TRBV5-1 and TRBJ2-7, reads KAGVTQTPRYLIKTRGQQVTLSCSPISGHRSVSWYQQTPGQGLQFLFEYFSETQRNKGNFPGRFSGRQFSNSRSEMNVSTLELGDSALYLCASSLGQAGGQYFGPGTRLTVT.